Listed below are T cell receptor beta chains from one sample, sequenced in a study of T-cell memory formation after mild COVID-19. TCRdb ran MiXCR on the 5' RACE reads and lists one entry per CDR3 protein. This table holds around 450,000 distinct CDR3 sequences, less than 25% found once. Sequencing was performed on PBMCs or a T cell subset sorted from them (not recorded which). These receptors were collected from an adult woman who had mild COVID-19 (a few samples of this study predate the infection). Cell type and time point are not known. Both conserved end residues are part of each CDR3. Each record gives: J gene, clone size, D gene, V gene, CDR3 protein, CDR3 DNA. D genes are given only for firm matches. Clone size is stated in some rows and not others, as once, few, many or a class when expanded.

j_call: TRBJ1-5
clone_size: few
d_call: TRBD1
v_call: TRBV15
cdr3_aa: CATSRAFSRGLNNQPQHF
cdr3_nt: TGTGCCACCAGCAGAGCTTTCTCCAGGGGGCTGAACAATCAGCCCCAGCATTTT

j_call: TRBJ1-4
clone_size: NA
d_call: TRBD1
v_call: TRBV20-1
cdr3_aa: CSVRRDSDKVFF
cdr3_nt: TGCAGTGTTCGGAGGGACAGCGATAAAGTGTTTTTT

j_call: TRBJ1-1
clone_size: NA
d_call: NA
v_call: TRBV4-2
cdr3_aa: CASSQDESDSTEAFF
cdr3_nt: TGTGCCAGCAGCCAAGATGAATCCGACAGCACTGAAGCTTTCTTT

j_call: TRBJ2-1
clone_size: few
d_call: NA
v_call: TRBV5-1
cdr3_aa: CASRPDSLGFNEQFF
cdr3_nt: TGCGCCAGCAGACCCGACAGTTTGGGCTTCAATGAGCAGTTCTTC

j_call: TRBJ2-7
clone_size: few
d_call: NA
v_call: TRBV24-1
cdr3_aa: CATSPPGRSYEQYF
cdr3_nt: TGTGCCACCAGTCCCCCAGGGCGCTCCTACGAGCAGTACTTC

j_call: TRBJ2-2
clone_size: few
d_call: TRBD2
v_call: TRBV6-5
cdr3_aa: CASSYLRTSRPGELFF
cdr3_nt: TGTGCCAGCAGTTACTTGAGGACTAGCCGGCCCGGGGAGCTGTTTTTT

j_call: TRBJ1-2
clone_size: few
d_call: NA
v_call: TRBV12-3/TRBV12-4
cdr3_aa: CASSLKGTGVGYTF
cdr3_nt: TGTGCCAGCAGTCTCAAGGGGACTGGGGTTGGCTACACCTTC

j_call: TRBJ2-1
clone_size: NA
d_call: TRBD1
v_call: TRBV7-3
cdr3_aa: CASSPRQGSYNEQFF
cdr3_nt: TGTGCCAGCAGCCCGCGACAGGGCTCCTACAATGAGCAGTTCTTC

j_call: TRBJ2-3
clone_size: NA
d_call: TRBD1
v_call: TRBV5-1
cdr3_aa: CASSPGQGVWSTDTQYF
cdr3_nt: TGCGCCAGCAGTCCCGGACAGGGGGTATGGAGCACAGATACGCAGTATTTT

j_call: TRBJ2-1
clone_size: many
d_call: NA
v_call: TRBV6-5
cdr3_aa: CASSYSSRPYNEQFF
cdr3_nt: TGTGCCAGCAGTTACTCTTCGCGACCCTACAATGAGCAGTTCTTC

j_call: TRBJ2-7
clone_size: NA
d_call: TRBD1
v_call: TRBV6-5
cdr3_aa: CASRGGDRVYEQYF
cdr3_nt: TGTGCCAGTAGAGGAGGGGACAGGGTCTACGAGCAGTACTTC

j_call: TRBJ2-5
clone_size: few
d_call: TRBD1
v_call: TRBV7-3
cdr3_aa: CASSLGTVPGGETQYF
cdr3_nt: TGTGCCAGCAGCCTAGGGACAGTCCCCGGCGGGGAGACCCAGTACTTC

j_call: TRBJ2-7
clone_size: NA
d_call: NA
v_call: TRBV4-1
cdr3_aa: CASSQVLGSHEQYF
cdr3_nt: TGCGCCAGCAGCCAAGTCCTGGGAAGCCACGAGCAGTACTTC

j_call: TRBJ2-1
clone_size: NA
d_call: NA
v_call: TRBV30
cdr3_aa: CAWQRGTPYNEQFF
cdr3_nt: TGTGCCTGGCAGCGCGGGACCCCCTACAATGAGCAGTTCTTC

j_call: TRBJ2-7
clone_size: NA
d_call: TRBD1
v_call: TRBV3-1
cdr3_aa: CASSLDRTYYEQYF
cdr3_nt: TGTGCCAGCAGCTTGGACAGGACCTACTACGAGCAGTACTTC

j_call: TRBJ1-6
clone_size: NA
d_call: NA
v_call: TRBV18
cdr3_aa: CASSLGPRTSYNSPLHF
cdr3_nt: TGTGCCAGCTCACTTGGCCCGAGGACATCCTATAATTCACCCCTCCACTTT

j_call: TRBJ2-1
clone_size: NA
d_call: NA
v_call: TRBV25-1
cdr3_aa: CASSGDTNEQFF
cdr3_nt: TGTGCCAGCAGTGGAGATACCAATGAGCAGTTCTTC

j_call: TRBJ2-5
clone_size: few
d_call: NA
v_call: TRBV7-8
cdr3_aa: CASSFGDMLETQYF
cdr3_nt: TGTGCCAGCAGCTTCGGGGACATGTTGGAGACCCAGTACTTC

j_call: TRBJ1-2
clone_size: NA
d_call: TRBD1
v_call: TRBV6-5
cdr3_aa: CASSYSDRRDGYTF
cdr3_nt: TGTGCCAGCAGTTACTCGGACAGGAGGGATGGCTACACCTTC